Listed here are 19 T cell receptor beta chains from one sample, sequenced in a study of OX40 agonist ivuxolimab in advanced cancers. Some clones are missing from TCRdb's copy, which holds only in-frame ones; the method was immunoSEQ multiplex PCR. The repertoire holds 74,000 or so clones, about 90% seen once, with roughly 10% in the top ten. The specimen was CD4+ or CD8+ T cells sorted from blood, collected in a trial of the OX40 agonist ivuxolimab. These receptors all come from an adult with an advanced solid tumor such as melanoma, head and neck, liver or kidney cancer.

The genes are TRBV28 and TRBJ1-3, with a weak D call TRBD1 (5 bases). This CDR3 comprises 17 residues. The germline gives CDR1 MDHEN, CDR2 SYDVKM. V lost 4 bases, J lost 0 bases, and 16 bases lay in between. CDR3 nucleotides: TGTGCCAGCAGTTCGGCGTGGGGCGGAGCCTCTGGAAACACCATATATTTT. Translation gives CASSSAWGGASGNTIYF. Filled out from reference TRBV28 and TRBJ1-3, the complete variable domain reads DVKVTQSSRYLVKRTGEKVFLECVQDMDHENMFWYRQDPGLGLRLIYFSYDVKMKEKGDIPEGYSVSREKKERFSLILESASTNQTSMYLCASSSAWGGASGNTIYFGEGSWLTVV.

The chain has TRBV6-6 and TRBJ2-1; 15 nucleotides match TRBD2. V dropped 5 bases and J dropped 9; count of bases not matched to a gene: 8. CDR3 size: 16 residues. CDR1 MNHNY and CDR2 SVGAGI come from the germline V gene (reference sequence). The CDR3 DNA sequence: TGTGCCAGCAGTCCTGTCCCGGGACTAGCGGGGGGTGAGCAGTTCTTC. The encoded protein is CASSPVPGLAGGEQFF.

The chain employs TRBV19 and TRBJ2-7; the D is unclear. The V end lost 1 base, the J end lost 9 bases, and 22 bases lay between the germline ends. This CDR3 has 16 residues. Germline V gives CDR1 LNHDA, CDR2 SQIVND (reference sequence). The CDR3, as DNA: TGTGCCAGTAGTATAGTAGGACCTCCAGTCCTAGGCGGGCAGTACTTC. It encodes CASSIVGPPVLGGQYF.

The CDR3 DNA reads TGTGCCAGCAGCCTGGACTCGGTCAATGAGCAGTTCTTC. This gives the protein CASSLDSVNEQFF. The chain employs TRBV2 and TRBJ2-1; D may be TRBD2 (5 bases). There are 13 residues in the CDR3. Between the trimmed V and J ends, which lost 6 bases and 6 bases, there was a span of 12 bases. CDR1 is SNHLY and CDR2 is FYNNEI in the germline V gene.

The rearrangement uses TRBV18 and TRBJ1-5, with 7 bases that match TRBD1. Germline V gives CDR1 KGHSH, CDR2 LQKENI. CDR3 length: 18 amino acids. With V trimmed by 5 bases and J by 3 bases, 16 bases remained unmatched. For the CDR3, the DNA is TGTGCCAGCTCAGCCACCGGGACAGCTTTTAGTTCCAATCAGCCCCAGCATTTT. This codes for CASSATGTAFSSNQPQHF.

V and J are TRBV11-1 and TRBJ2-1; 11 bases are shared with TRBD2. J lost 12 bases, V lost 6 bases, and 7 bases had no gene match. The CDR3 is made up of 13 amino acids. Germline lookup yields CDR1 SGHAT and CDR2 FQDESV (reference sequence). The CDR3 coding sequence is TGTGCCAGCAGGCCGACTAGCGGGACGGTGCAGTTCTTC. Translated, it gives CASRPTSGTVQFF.

J is TRBJ2-7 and V is TRBV28, with 7 bases fitting TRBD1. The germline gives CDR1 MDHEN, CDR2 SYDVKM. CDR3 length: 15 residues. V was pared by 4 bases and J by 3 bases, with 9 bases of the junction left unmatched. The CDR3 DNA reads as TGTGCCAGCAGTTCCCCCGGGACAGCATTCTACGAGCAGTACTTC. Translated, it gives CASSSPGTAFYEQYF.

The DNA for the CDR3 is TGTGCCAGCAGCTTAGTAGGATTAGCGGGAGAATCAGATACGCAGTATTTT. Protein: CASSLVGLAGESDTQYF. V gene TRBV7-9 combines with J gene TRBJ2-3; 9 bases are a match to TRBD2. The length of the CDR3 is 17 residues. CDR1 SEHNR and CDR2 FQNEAQ come from the germline V gene (reference sequence). V shed 1 base, J shed 4 bases, and the junction held 9 bases outside the gene matches. The whole variable domain, filled in from reference TRBV7-9 and TRBJ2-3, reads DTGVSQNPRHKITKRGQNVTFRCDPISEHNRLYWYRQTLGQGPEFLTYFQNEAQLEKSRLLSDRFSAERPKGSFSTLEIQRTEQGDSAMYLCASSLVGLAGESDTQYFGPGTRLTVL.

V is TRBV2 and J is TRBJ1-5; 9 positions agree with TRBD1. V was clipped by 6 bases and J by 7 bases; unmatched bases: 4. Per the germline V gene, CDR1 is SNHLY and CDR2 is FYNNEI. The CDR3 consists of 13 residues. Written as DNA, the CDR3 is TGTGCCAGCAGAGGACAGGGGTGGCAGCCCCAGCATTTT. Its translation is CASRGQGWQPQHF. The full variable domain, its missing parts supplied by reference TRBV2 and TRBJ1-5, is EPEVTQTPSHQVTQMGQEVILRCVPISNHLYFYWYRQILGQKVEFLVSFYNNEISEKSEIFDDQFSVERPDGSNFTLKIRSTKLEDSAMYFCASRGQGWQPQHFGDGTRLSIL.

The chain uses TRBV5-4 and TRBJ1-1; TRBD1 aligns across 7 bases. This CDR3 comprises 14 residues. Germline V CDR1 and CDR2: SGHNT, YYREEE (reference sequence). V lost 2 bases and J lost 1; bases outside the gene matches: 2. CDR3 sequence (DNA): TGTGCCAGCAGCTTCCAGGGGGGGAACACTGAAGCTTTCTTT. This sequence encodes CASSFQGGNTEAFF.

The chain carries TRBV5-8 and TRBJ2-5; TRBD1 might be the D (6 bases). The V end lost 0 bases, the J end lost 5 bases, and 14 bases lay between the germline ends. The CDR3 spans 15 residues. Per the germline V gene, CDR1 is SGHTS and CDR2 is YDEGEE. CDR3 protein: CASSLGQGWSETQYF. The CDR3 DNA reads TGTGCCAGCAGCTTGGGGCAGGGGTGGTCGGAGACCCAGTACTTC. The complete variable domain, with remaining parts taken from reference TRBV5-8 and TRBJ2-5, reads EAGVTQSPTHLIKTRGQQATLRCSPISGHTSVYWYQQALGLGLQFLLWYDEGEERNRGNFPPRFSGRQFPNYSSELNVNALELEDSALYLCASSLGQGWSETQYFGPGTRLLVL.

The chain carries TRBV9 and TRBJ2-1; 9 bases agree with TRBD1. V dropped 0 bases and J dropped 5; count of bases not matched to a gene: 6. In germline, CDR1 is SGDLS, CDR2 YYNGEE. The CDR3 length is 16 residues. CDR3 sequence (DNA): TGTGCCAGCAGCGTAGTGTGGACAGGGGATCACAATGAGCAGTTCTTC. It is translated as CASSVVWTGDHNEQFF.

V usage is TRBV19 and J usage is TRBJ1-6, with 7 bases matching TRBD1. The CDR3 has 15 residues. Trimming cost V 2 bases and J 9 bases; bases outside gene matches: 7. The germline CDR1 and CDR2 sequences are LNHDA and SQIVND (reference sequence). The CDR3: CASSILDRSGSPLHF. The CDR3, as DNA: TGTGCCAGTAGTATATTGGACAGGTCAGGTTCACCCCTCCACTTT.

This chain links TRBV27 with TRBJ2-7; TRBD2 matches at 9 bases. After removal of 3 bases from V and 0 bases from J, the junction contained 12 bases not matched to a gene. CDR3 size: 18 residues. CDR1 and CDR2 (germline): MNHEY, SMNVEV (reference sequence). CDR3: CASSFGGLAGHSSYEQYF. The CDR3 DNA sequence: TGTGCCAGCAGTTTCGGAGGGCTAGCGGGGCATAGCTCCTACGAGCAGTACTTC.

The gene calls are TRBV4-1 and TRBJ2-7; D call uncertain. The CDR3 loop spans 14 amino acids. V lost 0 bases to trimming and J lost 6 bases, with 12 bases between them. Germline loops: CDR1 MGHRA, CDR2 YSYEKL. CDR3 residues: CASSQEPSLLEQYF. The CDR3 coding sequence is TGCGCCAGCAGCCAAGAGCCTTCTCTTCTCGAGCAGTACTTC.

V gene TRBV19 combines with J gene TRBJ2-7; D is ambiguous. CDR1 is LNHDA, CDR2 SQIVND, per germline (reference sequence). There are 12 residues in the CDR3. V lost 3 bases to trimming and J lost 3 bases, with 6 bases between them. The CDR3, as DNA: TGTGCCAGTAGTATGACGGGCTACGAGCAGTACTTC. It yields the protein CASSMTGYEQYF.

The chain combines TRBV6-6 with TRBJ2-3; the match to TRBD2 covers 8 bases. V trimming: 6 bases; J trimming: 0 bases; junction bases outside the gene matches: 5. Germline V gene lookup returns CDR1 MNHNY and CDR2 SVGAGI (reference sequence). The CDR3 is 15 residues long. CDR3 residues: CASRLPSGSTDTQYF. CDR3 in DNA: TGTGCCAGCAGGCTACCTAGCGGGAGCACAGATACGCAGTATTTT.

The chain couples TRBV5-8 to TRBJ1-1; D is undetermined. Germline V gene sequence: CDR1 SGHTS, CDR2 YDEGEE. V lost 4 bases to trimming and J lost 1 base, with 17 bases between them. This CDR3 spans 16 amino acids. In nucleotides, the CDR3 is TGTGCCAGCAGCCCCTATGGGCGTACAGCGAACACTGAAGCTTTCTTT. Translated, it gives CASSPYGRTANTEAFF.

The chain recombines TRBV7-3 with TRBJ2-6, with D perhaps given as TRBD1 or TRBD2 (5 bases each). Trimming stripped 2 bases from V and 0 bases from J, with 11 bases between. The CDR3 covers 17 residues. Germline-derived CDR1 and CDR2 are SGHTA and FQGTGA. The CDR3 region has the DNA TGTGCCAGCAGCTTACGGGGCGCCGTCTCTGGGGCCAACGTCCTGACTTTC. This encodes CASSLRGAVSGANVLTF.